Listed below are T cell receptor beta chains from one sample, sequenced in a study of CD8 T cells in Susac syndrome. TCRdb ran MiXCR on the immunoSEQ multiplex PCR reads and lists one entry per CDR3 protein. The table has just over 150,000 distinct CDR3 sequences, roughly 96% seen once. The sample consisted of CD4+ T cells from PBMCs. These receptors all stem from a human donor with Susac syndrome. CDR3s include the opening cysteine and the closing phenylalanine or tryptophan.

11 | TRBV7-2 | CASSFRGEQYF
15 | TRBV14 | CASSPYSHRSTEAFF
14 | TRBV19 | CASGRGRLNTEAFF
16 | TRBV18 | CASSLVYDLYNSPLHF
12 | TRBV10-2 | CASSDFGETQYF
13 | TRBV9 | CASSVEGMTEAFF
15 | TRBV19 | CASSIQGRGNQPQHF
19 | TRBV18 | CASSPLPPETGGSGDEQYF
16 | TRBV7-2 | CASSRDRGARNTEAFF
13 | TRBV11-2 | CASSAMGNQPQHF
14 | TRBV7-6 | CASSLGTGGSEQYF
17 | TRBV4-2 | CASSQDQLAGSTDTQYF
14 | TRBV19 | CASWNRKANYGYTF
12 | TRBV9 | CASSPGLETQYF
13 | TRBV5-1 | CASTLDSYTEAFF
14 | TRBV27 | CASSWQGSYNEQFF
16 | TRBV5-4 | CASSLGYRGEAGELFF
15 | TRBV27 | CASSLRQGRETEAFF
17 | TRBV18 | CASSPDPDRLSGNTIYF
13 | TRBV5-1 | CASSLTQLTEAFF
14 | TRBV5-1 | CASSLAIMNTEAFF
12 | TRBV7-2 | CASSRESDTQYF
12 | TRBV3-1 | CASSHGGLGAFF
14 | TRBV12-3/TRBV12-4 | CASRRNRGNSPLHF
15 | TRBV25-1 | CASSPRGGVGGEAFF
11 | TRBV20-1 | CSASSRGELFF
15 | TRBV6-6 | CASSPGQSSNYGYTF
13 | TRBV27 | CASGGQGYQPQHF
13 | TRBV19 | CASRDRANQPQHF
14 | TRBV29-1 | CSASSSGGFNIQYF
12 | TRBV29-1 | CSATEGPGELFF
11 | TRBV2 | CASSDLLTQYF
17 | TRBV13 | CASSLGPGGPSTGELFF
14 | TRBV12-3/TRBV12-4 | CASSRTVTNYGYTF
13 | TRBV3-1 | CASSWGGPREQYF
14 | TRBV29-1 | CSVEEDRVNTEAFF
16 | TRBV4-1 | CASSENGGARNSPLHF
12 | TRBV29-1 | CSGDTGDYGYTF
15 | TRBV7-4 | CASSLVAGQCETQYF
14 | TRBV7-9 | CASSTLLPNTEAFF
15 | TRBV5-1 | CASSSTGNPGDEQFF
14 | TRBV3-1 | CASSHMDSRNGYTF
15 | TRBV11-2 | CASSPDRRGTYEQYF
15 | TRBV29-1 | CSVEGGQGFGGEAFF
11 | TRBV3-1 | CASGGRDTQYF